This TCR beta chain was identified in a study of cytomegalovirus exposure and HLA in healthy donors. The PCR contained 60 Vbeta and 13 Jbeta primers. Original handling: The count from a later analysis was about 80 million unique TCR beta chains, about 10 million of them shared. Only in-frame clones appear in the TCRdb table, and some are missing; sequencing was by immunoSEQ multiplex PCR. D and trimming were read from the DNA, whereas the V and J calls and clone size are those reported in that table. The table lists about 39,000 clones, with 3.5% to 4% in the top ten. The clonotype was recovered from a male donor in good health and CMV-seronegative. The sequenced material came from PBMCs.

Here the CDR3 reads CASSLLSNYGYTF. The CDR3, as DNA: TGTGCCAGCAGCTTACTATCTAACTATGGCTACACCTTC. The chain links TRBV7-9 to TRBJ1-2; D unresolved. Between the trimmed V and J ends, which lost 2 bases and 0 bases, there was a span of 4 bases. The CDR3 is 13 residues long. Germline-derived CDR1 and CDR2 are SEHNR and FQNEAQ (reference sequence). Variable domain in full (rest from reference TRBV7-9 and TRBJ1-2): DTGVSQNPRHKITKRGQNVTFRCDPISEHNRLYWYRQTLGQGPEFLTYFQNEAQLEKSRLLSDRFSAERPKGSFSTLEIQRTEQGDSAMYLCASSLLSNYGYTFGSGTRLTVV.